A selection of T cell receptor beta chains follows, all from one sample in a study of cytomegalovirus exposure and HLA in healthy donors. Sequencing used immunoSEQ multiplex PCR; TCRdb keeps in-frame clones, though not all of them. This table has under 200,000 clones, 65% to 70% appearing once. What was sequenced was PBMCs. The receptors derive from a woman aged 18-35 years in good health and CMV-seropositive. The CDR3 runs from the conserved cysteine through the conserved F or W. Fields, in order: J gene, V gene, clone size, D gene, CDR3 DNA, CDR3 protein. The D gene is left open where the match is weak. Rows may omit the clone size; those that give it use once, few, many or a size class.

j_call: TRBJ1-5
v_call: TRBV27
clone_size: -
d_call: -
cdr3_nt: TGTGCCAGCAGTTTAGCCGGTGGGCCCCAGCATTTT
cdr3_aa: CASSLAGGPQHF

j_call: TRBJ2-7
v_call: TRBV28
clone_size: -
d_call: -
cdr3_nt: TGTGCCAGCAGTTCGGCCTCGACTATCTACGAGCAGTACTTC
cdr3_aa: CASSSASTIYEQYF

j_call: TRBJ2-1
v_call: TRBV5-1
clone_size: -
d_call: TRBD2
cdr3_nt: TGCGCCAGCAGCCCGCAACCTAGCGGGGGGGACAATGAGCAGTTCTTC
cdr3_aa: CASSPQPSGGDNEQFF

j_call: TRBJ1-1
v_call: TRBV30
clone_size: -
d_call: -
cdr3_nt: TGTGCCTGGAGTGACGAGGGTCAGACTGAAGCTTTCTTT
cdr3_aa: CAWSDEGQTEAFF

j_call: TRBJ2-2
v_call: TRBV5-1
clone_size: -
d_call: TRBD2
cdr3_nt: TGCGCCAGCGCCGAGACTAGCGGGAATGGGGAGCTGTTTTTT
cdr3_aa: CASAETSGNGELFF

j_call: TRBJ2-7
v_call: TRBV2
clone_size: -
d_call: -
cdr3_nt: TGTGCCAGCAGTGGGGTAAGGGGTGGCTACGAGCAGTACTTC
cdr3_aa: CASSGVRGGYEQYF

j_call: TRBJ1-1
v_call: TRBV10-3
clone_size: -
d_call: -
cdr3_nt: TGTGCCATCAGTGAGTCAGGTGGGCAGAACACTGAAGCTTTCTTT
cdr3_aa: CAISESGGQNTEAFF

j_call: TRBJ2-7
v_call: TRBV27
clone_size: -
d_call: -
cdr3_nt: TGTGCCAGCAGCAGATGGGGTAAGGGGGACGAGCAGTACTTC
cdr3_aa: CASSRWGKGDEQYF

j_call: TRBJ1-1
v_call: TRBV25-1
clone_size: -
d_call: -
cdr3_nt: TGTGCCAGCAGTGGGCAAACAGGGAAAGGCACTGAAGCTTTCTTT
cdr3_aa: CASSGQTGKGTEAFF

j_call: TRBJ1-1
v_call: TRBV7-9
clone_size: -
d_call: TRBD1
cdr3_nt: TGTGCCAGCAGCTTAGCCCTAACAGGGGAGAACACTGAAGCTTTCTTT
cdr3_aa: CASSLALTGENTEAFF

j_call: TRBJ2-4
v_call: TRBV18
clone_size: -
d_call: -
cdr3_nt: TGTGCCAGCTCACCACCGGCAGGGGCCAAAAACATTCAGTACTTC
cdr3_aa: CASSPPAGAKNIQYF

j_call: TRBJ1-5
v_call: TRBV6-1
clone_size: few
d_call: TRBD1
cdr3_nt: TGTGCCAGCAGTGGGACAGGGAACAATCAGCCCCAGCATTTT
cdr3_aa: CASSGTGNNQPQHF

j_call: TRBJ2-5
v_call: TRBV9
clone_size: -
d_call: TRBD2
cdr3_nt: TGTGCCAGCAGCGCCCGGGGACTAGGTGGGGAGACCCAGTACTTC
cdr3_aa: CASSARGLGGETQYF

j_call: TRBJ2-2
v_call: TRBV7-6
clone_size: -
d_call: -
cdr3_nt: TGTGCCAGCAGCTTAGAAGGACTAGGGGGCGGGGAGCTGTTTTTT
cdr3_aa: CASSLEGLGGGELFF

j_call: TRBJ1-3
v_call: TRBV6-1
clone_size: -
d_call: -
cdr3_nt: TGTGCCAGCAGGGACGCAGGGGCGGAAAACACCATATATTTT
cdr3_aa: CASRDAGAENTIYF

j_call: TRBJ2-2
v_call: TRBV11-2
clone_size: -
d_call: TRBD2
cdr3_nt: TGTGCCAGCAGCCTGGGACTAGCCTCCGGGGAGCTGTTTTTT
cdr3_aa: CASSLGLASGELFF

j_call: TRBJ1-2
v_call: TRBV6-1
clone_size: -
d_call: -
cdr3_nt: TGTGCCAGCAGTGTAGACAGGATTTATGGCTACACCTTC
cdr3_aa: CASSVDRIYGYTF

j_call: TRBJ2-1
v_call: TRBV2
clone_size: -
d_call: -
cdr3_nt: TGTGCCAGCAGTGACTCCCTCCGGGACATCCAGACTAGCCGGCAGTTCTTC
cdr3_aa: CASSDSLRDIQTSRQFF

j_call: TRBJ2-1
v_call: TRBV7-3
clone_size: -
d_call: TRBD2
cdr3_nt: TGTGCCAGCAGCTTACGCGGGAGTAGCTCCTACAATGAGCAGTTCTTC
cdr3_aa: CASSLRGSSSYNEQFF

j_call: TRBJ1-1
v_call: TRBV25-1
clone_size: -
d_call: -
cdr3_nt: TGTGCCAGCAGTCCAGGGGCCACTGAAGCTTTCTTT
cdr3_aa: CASSPGATEAFF

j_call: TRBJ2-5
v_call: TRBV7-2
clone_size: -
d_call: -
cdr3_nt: TGTGCCAGCAGCATCAACAGGGCAGGGACCCAGTACTTC
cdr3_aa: CASSINRAGTQYF

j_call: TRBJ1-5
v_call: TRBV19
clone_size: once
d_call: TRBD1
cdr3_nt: TGTGCCAGTAGTTGGACAGGGAACAATCAGCCCCAGCATTTT
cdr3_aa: CASSWTGNNQPQHF

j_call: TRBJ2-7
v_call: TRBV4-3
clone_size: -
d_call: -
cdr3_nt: TGCGCCAGCAGCCAAGATCGGGCAGGGCCGCCGGAACAGTACTTC
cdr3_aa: CASSQDRAGPPEQYF

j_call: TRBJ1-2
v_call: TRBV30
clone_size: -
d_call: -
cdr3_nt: TGTGCCTGGAGTCCCCCGGGAGACTATGGCTACACCTTC
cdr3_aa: CAWSPPGDYGYTF

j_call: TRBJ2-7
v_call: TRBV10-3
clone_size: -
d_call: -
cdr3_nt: TGTGCCATCAGTGAGTCGGTACTAGGGTCCTACGAGCAGTACTTC
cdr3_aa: CAISESVLGSYEQYF

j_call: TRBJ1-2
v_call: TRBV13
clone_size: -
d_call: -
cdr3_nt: TGTGCCAGCAGCTTATCCTCGGGATTCCTCAACTATGGCTACACCTTC
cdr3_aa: CASSLSSGFLNYGYTF

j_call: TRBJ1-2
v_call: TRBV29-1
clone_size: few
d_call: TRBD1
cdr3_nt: TGCAGCGCTCGGACAGGACGGGATGGCTACACCTTC
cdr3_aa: CSARTGRDGYTF

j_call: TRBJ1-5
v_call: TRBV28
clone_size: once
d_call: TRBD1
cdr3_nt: TGTGCCAGCAGTTTCAGGGGGCGGGGGTTGGGTCAGCCCCAGCATTTT
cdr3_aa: CASSFRGRGLGQPQHF

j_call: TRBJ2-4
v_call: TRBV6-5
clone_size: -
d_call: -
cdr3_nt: TGTGCCAGCAGTTACGGGCCCACGATAGCCAAAAACATTCAGTACTTC
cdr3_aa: CASSYGPTIAKNIQYF

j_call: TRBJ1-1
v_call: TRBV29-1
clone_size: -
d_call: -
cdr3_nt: TGCAGCGTTGAGTTAGGGGACACTGAAGCTTTCTTT
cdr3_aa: CSVELGDTEAFF

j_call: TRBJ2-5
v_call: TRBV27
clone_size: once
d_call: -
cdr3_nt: TGTGCCAGCAGTTACCAGGGGCAAGAGACCCAGTACTTC
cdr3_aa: CASSYQGQETQYF

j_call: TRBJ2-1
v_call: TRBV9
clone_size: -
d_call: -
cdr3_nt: TGTGCCAGCAGCGTAGCTAGCGCGCCCTACAATGAGCAGTTCTTC
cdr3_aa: CASSVASAPYNEQFF

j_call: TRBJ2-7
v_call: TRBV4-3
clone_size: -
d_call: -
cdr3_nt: TGCGCCAGCAGCCAAGAACTGGCAGCCCAAGGAGGCGAGCAGTACTTC
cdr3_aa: CASSQELAAQGGEQYF

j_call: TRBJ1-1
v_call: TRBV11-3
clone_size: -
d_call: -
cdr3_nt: TGTGCCAGCAGCCCTACCACAGGGTACAGGTGCACTGAAGCTTTCTTT
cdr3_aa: CASSPTTGYRCTEAFF

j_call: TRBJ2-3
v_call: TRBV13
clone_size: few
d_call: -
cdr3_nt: TGTGCCAGCAGCCCCCCGGGCCGGGGTACGCAGTATTTT
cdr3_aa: CASSPPGRGTQYF

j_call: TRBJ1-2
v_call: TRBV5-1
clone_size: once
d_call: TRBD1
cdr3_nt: TGCGCCAGCAGCCATACAGGGGGCGCTAACTATGGCTACACCTTC
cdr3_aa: CASSHTGGANYGYTF

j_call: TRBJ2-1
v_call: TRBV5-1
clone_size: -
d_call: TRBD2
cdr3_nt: TGCGCCAGCAGCAGGCTAGCGGGAGGTACCTACAATGAGCAGTTCTTC
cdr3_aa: CASSRLAGGTYNEQFF

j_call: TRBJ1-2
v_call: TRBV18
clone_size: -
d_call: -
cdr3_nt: TGTGCCAGCTCACCCAGGGTTGGAGGCTACACCTTC
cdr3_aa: CASSPRVGGYTF

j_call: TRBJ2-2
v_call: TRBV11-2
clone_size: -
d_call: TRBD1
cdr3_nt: TGTGCCAGCAGCGACCGGGACAGGAACACCGGGGAGCTGTTTTTT
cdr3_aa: CASSDRDRNTGELFF

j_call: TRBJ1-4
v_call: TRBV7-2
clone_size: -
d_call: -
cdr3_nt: TGTGCCAGCAGCTTAGACAGAACTAATGAAAAACTGTTTTTT
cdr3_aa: CASSLDRTNEKLFF

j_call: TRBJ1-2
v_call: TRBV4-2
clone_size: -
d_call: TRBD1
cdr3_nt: TGTGCCAGCAGCCAGACGACAGGGGTTGGAGGCTACACCTTC
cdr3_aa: CASSQTTGVGGYTF

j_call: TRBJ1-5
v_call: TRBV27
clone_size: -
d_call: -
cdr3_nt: TGTGCCAGCAGTTTGGGGACAAGCAATCAGCCCCAGCATTTT
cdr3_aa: CASSLGTSNQPQHF

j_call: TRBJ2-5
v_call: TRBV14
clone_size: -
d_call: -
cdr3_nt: TGTGCCAGCAGCCCGGGGACATCAAACTTCTGGGAACCGAAAGAGACCCAGTACTTC
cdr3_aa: CASSPGTSNFWEPKETQYF

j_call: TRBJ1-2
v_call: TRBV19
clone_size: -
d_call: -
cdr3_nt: TGTGCCAGTAGTATGGGGACACAAGTTTATGGCTACACCTTC
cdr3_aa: CASSMGTQVYGYTF

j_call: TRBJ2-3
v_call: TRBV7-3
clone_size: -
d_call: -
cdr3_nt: TGTGCCAGCAGCTTAACCGCAGGCACAGATACGCAGTATTTT
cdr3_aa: CASSLTAGTDTQYF

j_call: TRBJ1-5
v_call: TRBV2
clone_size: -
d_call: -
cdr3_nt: TGTGCCAGCGGAAGGGAGGGTGGCAATCAGCCCCAGCATTTT
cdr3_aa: CASGREGGNQPQHF

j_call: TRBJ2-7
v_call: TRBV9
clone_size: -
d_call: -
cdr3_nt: TGTGCCAGCAGCGTAGGGCCAGCCTACGAGCAGTACTTC
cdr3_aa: CASSVGPAYEQYF

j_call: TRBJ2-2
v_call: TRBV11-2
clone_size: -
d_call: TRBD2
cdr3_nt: TGTGCCAGCAGCTTAGGTCCGGGGGGGAACACCGGGGAGCTGTTTTTT
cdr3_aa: CASSLGPGGNTGELFF

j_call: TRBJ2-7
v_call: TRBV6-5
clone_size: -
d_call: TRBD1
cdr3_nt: TGTGCCAGCAGTTACGGACAGGGAGCTTTCTACGAGCAGTACTTC
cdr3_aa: CASSYGQGAFYEQYF

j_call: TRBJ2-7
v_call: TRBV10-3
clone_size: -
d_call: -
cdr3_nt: TGTGCCATAACTCGACAGGAATTGGGCGAGCAGTACTTC
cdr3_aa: CAITRQELGEQYF

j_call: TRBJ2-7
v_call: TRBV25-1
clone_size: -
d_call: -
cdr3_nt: TGTGCCAGCAGTGAATGGGGAGGGGGGAGCTACGAGCAGTACTTC
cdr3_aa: CASSEWGGGSYEQYF

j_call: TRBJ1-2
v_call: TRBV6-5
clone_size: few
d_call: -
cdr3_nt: TGTGCCAGCAGTGGGGCGGGGTATGGCTACACCTTC
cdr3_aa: CASSGAGYGYTF